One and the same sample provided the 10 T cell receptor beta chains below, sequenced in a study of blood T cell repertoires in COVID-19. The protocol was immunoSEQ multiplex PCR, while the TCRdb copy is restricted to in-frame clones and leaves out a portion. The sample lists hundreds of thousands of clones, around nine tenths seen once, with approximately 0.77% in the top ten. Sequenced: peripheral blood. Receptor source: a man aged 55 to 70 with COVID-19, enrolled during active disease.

CDR3 DNA: TGTGCCAGCAAATCAGGGGTCCCGAACACTGAAGCTTTCTTT. It codes for CASKSGVPNTEAFF. The chain uses TRBV7-2 and TRBJ1-1, with a tentative D call TRBD1 (6 bases). The CDR3 runs 14 residues. Germline V lookup: CDR1 SGHTA, CDR2 FQGNSA. V lost 7 bases to trimming and J lost 1 base, with 13 bases between them.

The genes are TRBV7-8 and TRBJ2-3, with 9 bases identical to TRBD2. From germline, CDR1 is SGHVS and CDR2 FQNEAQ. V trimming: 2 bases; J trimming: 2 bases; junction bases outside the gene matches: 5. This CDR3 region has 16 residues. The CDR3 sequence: CASSLLASGNTDTQYF. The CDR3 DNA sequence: TGTGCCAGCAGCTTATTGGCTAGCGGGAACACAGATACGCAGTATTTT.

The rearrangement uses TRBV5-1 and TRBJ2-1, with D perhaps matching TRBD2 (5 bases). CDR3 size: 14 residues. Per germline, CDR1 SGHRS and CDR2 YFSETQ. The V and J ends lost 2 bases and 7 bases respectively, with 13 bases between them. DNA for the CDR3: TGCGCCAGCAGCTTTGGCGGGTCCGGAAATGAGCAGTTCTTC. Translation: CASSFGGSGNEQFF. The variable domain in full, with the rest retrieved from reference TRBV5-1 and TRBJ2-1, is KAGVTQTPRYLIKTRGQQVTLSCSPISGHRSVSWYQQTPGQGLQFLFEYFSETQRNKGNFPGRFSGRQFSNSRSEMNVSTLELGDSALYLCASSFGGSGNEQFFGPGTRLTVL.

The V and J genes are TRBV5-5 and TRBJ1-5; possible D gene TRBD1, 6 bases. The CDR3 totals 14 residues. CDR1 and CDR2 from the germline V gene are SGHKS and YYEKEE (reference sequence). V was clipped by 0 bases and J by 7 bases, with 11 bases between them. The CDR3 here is CASSLDAGAQPQHF. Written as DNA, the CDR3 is TGTGCCAGCAGCTTGGATGCAGGGGCCCAGCCCCAGCATTTT.

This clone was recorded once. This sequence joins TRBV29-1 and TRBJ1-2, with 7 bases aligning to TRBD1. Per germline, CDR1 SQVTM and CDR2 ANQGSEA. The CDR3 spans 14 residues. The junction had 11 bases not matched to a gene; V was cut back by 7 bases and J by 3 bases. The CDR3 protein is CSATRDSNYYGYTF. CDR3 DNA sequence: TGCAGCGCTACCCGGGACAGTAACTACTATGGCTACACCTTC. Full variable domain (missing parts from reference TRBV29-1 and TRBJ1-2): SAVISQKPSRDICQRGTSLTIQCQVDSQVTMMFWYRQQPGQSLTLIATANQGSEATYESGFVIDKFPISRPNLTFSTLTVSNMSPEDSSIYLCSATRDSNYYGYTFGSGTRLTVV.

The CDR3 coding sequence is TGTGCCAGCAGCGTAGATGGGACAGGGTATATGAACACTGAAGCTTTCTTT. Encoded protein: CASSVDGTGYMNTEAFF. The chain couples TRBV9 to TRBJ1-1; 9 bases match TRBD1. The CDR3 has 17 amino acids. Germline CDR1 and CDR2: SGDLS and YYNGEE. V gave up 0 bases and J gave up 0 bases; unmatched junction bases: 6.

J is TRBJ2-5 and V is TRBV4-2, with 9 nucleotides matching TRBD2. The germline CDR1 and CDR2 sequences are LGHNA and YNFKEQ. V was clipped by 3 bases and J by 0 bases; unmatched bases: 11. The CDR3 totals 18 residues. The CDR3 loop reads CASSHDPGAGGYQETQYF. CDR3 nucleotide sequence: TGTGCCAGCAGCCACGACCCAGGGGCGGGGGGGTACCAAGAGACCCAGTACTTC.

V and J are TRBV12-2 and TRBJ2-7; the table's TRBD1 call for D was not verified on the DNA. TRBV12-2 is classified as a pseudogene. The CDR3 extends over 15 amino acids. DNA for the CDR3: TGTGCAAGTCGCTTTGGGGACAGACCAATCTACGAGCAGTACTTC. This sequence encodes CASRFGDRPIYEQYF.

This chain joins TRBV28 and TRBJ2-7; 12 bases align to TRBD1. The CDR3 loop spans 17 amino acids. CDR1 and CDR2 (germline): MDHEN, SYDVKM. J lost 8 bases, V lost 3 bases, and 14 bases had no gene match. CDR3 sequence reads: CASSLRTPGQGAQKQYF. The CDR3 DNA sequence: TGTGCCAGCAGTTTGAGGACCCCGGGACAGGGGGCGCAGAAGCAGTACTTC. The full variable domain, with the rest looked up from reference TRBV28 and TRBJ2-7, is DVKVTQSSRYLVKRTGEKVFLECVQDMDHENMFWYRQDPGLGLRLIYFSYDVKMKEKGDIPEGYSVSREKKERFSLILESASTNQTSMYLCASSLRTPGQGAQKQYFGPGTRLTVT.

CDR3 nucleotide sequence: TGTGCCAGCAGTTTACAGGGTTTCGGTGAAAAACTGTTTTTT. Translating it yields CASSLQGFGEKLFF. The chain has TRBV6-6 and TRBJ1-4; maybe TRBD1 (6 bases). V was clipped by 4 bases and J by 7 bases, with 13 bases between them. Germline lookup yields CDR1 MNHNY and CDR2 SVGAGI (reference sequence). There are 14 residues in the CDR3.